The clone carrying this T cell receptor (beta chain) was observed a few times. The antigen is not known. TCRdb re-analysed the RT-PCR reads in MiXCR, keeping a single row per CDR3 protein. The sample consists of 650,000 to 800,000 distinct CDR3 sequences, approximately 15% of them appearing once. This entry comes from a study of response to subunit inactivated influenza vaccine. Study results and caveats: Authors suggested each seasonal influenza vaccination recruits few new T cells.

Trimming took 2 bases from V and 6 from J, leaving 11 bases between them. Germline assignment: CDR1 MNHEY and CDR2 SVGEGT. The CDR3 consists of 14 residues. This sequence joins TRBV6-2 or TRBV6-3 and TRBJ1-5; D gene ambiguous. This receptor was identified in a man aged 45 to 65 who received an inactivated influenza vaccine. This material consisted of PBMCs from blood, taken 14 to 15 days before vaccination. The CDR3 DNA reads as TGTGCCAGCAGTTACAGTCATATTCGTCAGCCCCAGCATTTT. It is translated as CASSYSHIRQPQHF.